Presented here are 30 T cell receptor beta chains from one specimen sequenced in a study of control samples from healthy donors and cancer patients. Data came from immunoSEQ multiplex PCR; TCRdb stores just in-frame clones and leaves some out. The sample is made up of fewer than 200,000 clones, and the top ten hold around 2% of it. Sequencing input: blood. The receptors here all came from a woman in her 30s in good health.

The chain recombines TRBV6-2 or TRBV6-3 with TRBJ2-1, with a tentative D call TRBD2 (7 bases). The germline CDR1 and CDR2 sequences are MNHEY and SVGEGT. V lost 4 bases and J lost 5, with 15 bases in between. This CDR3 spans 15 amino acids. The CDR3 region is CASSCLAGAHNEQFF. CDR3 DNA: TGTGCCAGCAGTTGCCTCGCGGGGGCCCACAATGAGCAGTTCTTC.

The chain uses TRBV6-5 and TRBJ2-7, with 8 bases that match TRBD1. J was trimmed by 7 bases and V by 7 bases; bases with no gene match: 12. Germline-derived CDR1 and CDR2 are MNHEY and SVGAGI. This CDR3 contains 14 residues. In nucleotides, the CDR3 is TGTGCCAGCACCCAGTCCTTAACAGGGGGAGAGCAGTACTTC. As protein: CASTQSLTGGEQYF.

The chain recombines TRBV7-9 with TRBJ2-2; TRBD1 is a possible D gene (6 bases). V lost 5 bases and J 8 bases, leaving 9 bases between the germline ends. Germline V CDR1 and CDR2: SEHNR, FQNEAQ (reference sequence). CDR3 length: 12 amino acids. CDR3 coding DNA: TGTGCCAGCAGCAGAGGACAGGGGGAGCTGTTTTTT. It codes for CASSRGQGELFF.

The chain is built from TRBV7-9 and TRBJ1-4; D unclear. The CDR3 is 15 amino acids. Germline V lookup: CDR1 SEHNR, CDR2 FQNEAQ (reference sequence). Trimming took off 2 bases at V and 5 bases at J, with 12 bases between the two ends. This CDR3 reads CASSLKVGENEKLFF. In DNA, the CDR3 is TGTGCCAGCAGCTTAAAGGTTGGAGAGAATGAAAAACTGTTTTTT.

V gene TRBV5-1 combines with J gene TRBJ2-1; TRBD2 aligns across 8 bases. The CDR3 contains 15 residues. In germline, CDR1 is SGHRS, CDR2 YFSETQ. J gave up 4 bases and V 2 bases, and 5 bases lay outside the gene matches. The CDR3 sequence is CASSLNGGAYNEQFF. The DNA for the CDR3 is TGCGCCAGCAGCTTAAACGGGGGGGCGTACAATGAGCAGTTCTTC.

The chain employs TRBV10-3 and TRBJ1-1; D gene unclear. Germline CDR1 ENHRY, CDR2 SYGVKD. This CDR3 contains 15 residues. Trimming removed 4 bases at V and 1 base at J, with 13 bases between. CDR3 nucleotides: TGTGCCATCAGTGTCCGTGAAGGCCAGAACACTGAAGCTTTCTTT. This codes for CAISVREGQNTEAFF.

This rearrangement joins TRBV5-1 to TRBJ1-1; 8 nucleotides agree with TRBD1. CDR1 is SGHRS, CDR2 YFSETQ, per germline. V dropped 2 bases and J dropped 3; count of bases not matched to a gene: 6. This CDR3 region has 15 residues. The CDR3 DNA sequence: TGCGCCAGCAGCTTCCTCAGGGGGCGCGACACTGAAGCTTTCTTT. The encoded protein is CASSFLRGRDTEAFF.

The chain employs TRBV4-1 and TRBJ1-4; the match to TRBD1 covers 7 bases. V lost 8 bases to trimming and J lost 0 bases; unmatched junction nucleotides: 12. This CDR3 region has 17 residues. Germline values: CDR1 MGHRA, CDR2 YSYEKL. CDR3 nucleotide sequence: TGCGCCAGCGCGCTGAGTAGGACAGGTGCAACTAATGAAAAACTGTTTTTT. Encoded protein: CASALSRTGATNEKLFF.

This sequence joins TRBV2 and TRBJ1-4, with 8 bases identical to TRBD1. This CDR3 comprises 15 residues. The germline V gene has CDR1 SNHLY and CDR2 FYNNEI. The junction had 5 bases not matched to a gene; V was cut back by 4 bases and J by 4 bases. The CDR3 region has the DNA TGTGCCAGCAGTGGGTGGACAGGGCGTAATGAAAAACTGTTTTTT. It yields the protein CASSGWTGRNEKLFF.

The chain combines TRBV18 with TRBJ1-6; the D is unclear. V gave up 3 bases and J gave up 14 bases, with 11 bases separating them. In germline, CDR1 is KGHSH, CDR2 LQKENI. This CDR3 has 12 residues. The DNA of the CDR3 is TGTGCCAGCTCACCGTCAGAAGGTTCCCTCCACTTT. This translates into CASSPSEGSLHF.

The genes are TRBV19 and TRBJ1-1; TRBD1 matches 7 bases. CDR3 size: 12 residues. V lost 5 bases to trimming and J lost 7 bases; unmatched junction nucleotides: 4. Germline assignment: CDR1 LNHDA and CDR2 SQIVND (reference sequence). The CDR3 DNA reads as TGTGCCAGTAGTGAGGGGGCGGGTGAAGCTTTCTTT. Protein: CASSEGAGEAFF. Based on the CDR3 plus reference TRBV19 and TRBJ1-1, the full variable domain is DGGITQSPKYLFRKEGQNVTLSCEQNLNHDAMYWYRQDPGQGLRLIYYSQIVNDFQKGDIAEGYSVSREKKESFPLTVTSAQKNPTAFYLCASSEGAGEAFFGQGTRLTVV.

DNA for the CDR3: TGTGCCAGCAGTGTCGGACAGGGGGCCGTGGAAAAACTGTTTTTT. It translates to CASSVGQGAVEKLFF. The chain joins TRBV2 to TRBJ1-4; 11 bases are a match to TRBD1. J was trimmed by 8 bases and V by 4 bases; bases with no gene match: 6. CDR3 length: 15 residues. CDR1 is SNHLY, CDR2 FYNNEI, per germline. The complete variable domain, with remaining parts taken from reference TRBV2 and TRBJ1-4, reads EPEVTQTPSHQVTQMGQEVILRCVPISNHLYFYWYRQILGQKVEFLVSFYNNEISEKSEIFDDQFSVERPDGSNFTLKIRSTKLEDSAMYFCASSVGQGAVEKLFFGSGTQLSVL.

V usage is TRBV5-4 and J usage is TRBJ1-2, with a tentative D call TRBD1 (5 bases). The germline CDR1 and CDR2 sequences are SGHNT and YYREEE (reference sequence). Trimming stripped 0 bases from V and 2 bases from J, with 11 bases between. The CDR3 loop spans 15 amino acids. DNA for the CDR3: TGTGCCAGCAGCTTGGGGGGGGAATTAAACTATGGCTACACCTTC. Its translation is CASSLGGELNYGYTF. Looking up the rest from reference TRBV5-4 and TRBJ1-2 gives the full variable domain: ETGVTQSPTHLIKTRGQQVTLRCSSQSGHNTVSWYQQALGQGPQFIFQYYREEENGRGNFPPRFSGLQFPNYSSELNVNALELDDSALYLCASSLGGELNYGYTFGSGTRLTVV.

This sequence joins TRBV28 and TRBJ2-1; possibly TRBD1 for D (5 bases). From germline, CDR1 is MDHEN and CDR2 SYDVKM. Trimming stripped 7 bases from V and 6 bases from J, with 13 bases between. CDR3 length: 13 amino acids. CDR3 bases: TGTGCCAGCACCGGACCAGGGTCCAATGAGCAGTTCTTC. Its translation is CASTGPGSNEQFF.

The rearrangement uses TRBV12-3 or TRBV12-4 and TRBJ1-6; D gene ambiguous. With 3 bases removed from V and 8 bases from J, the gap between germline ends came to 5 bases. The CDR3 consists of 12 residues. CDR3 in DNA: TGTGCCAGCAGTTTTGGGGATTCACCCCTCCACTTT. This translates into CASSFGDSPLHF.

The V and J genes are TRBV28 and TRBJ1-2; D is uncertain. The germline CDR1 and CDR2 sequences are MDHEN and SYDVKM. This CDR3 spans 13 amino acids. V lost 5 bases and J lost 5, with 12 bases in between. CDR3 coding DNA: TGTGCCAGCAGTATAGCCGTGACTTATGGCTACACCTTC. Its translation is CASSIAVTYGYTF.

The chain couples TRBV4-1 to TRBJ2-2, with D tentatively TRBD1 (6 bases). CDR3 length: 15 residues. The germline CDR1 and CDR2 sequences are MGHRA and YSYEKL. The V end was cut by 2 bases, the J end by 7 bases, with 14 bases between. CDR3 DNA sequence: TGCGCCAGCAGCCAACAAACAGGGCATATCGGGGAGCTGTTTTTT. Its translation is CASSQQTGHIGELFF.

This sequence joins TRBV30 and TRBJ2-2, with TRBD2 matching over 7 bases. This CDR3 contains 14 residues. Germline trimming cut 3 bases from V and 6 bases from J; bases unmatched to any gene: 7. CDR1 and CDR2 (germline): GTSNPN, SVGIG (reference sequence). DNA for the CDR3: TGTGCCTGGAGCGGCTTGGCGGGGGCCGGGGAGCTGTTTTTT. Translating it yields CAWSGLAGAGELFF.

The chain recombines TRBV14 with TRBJ1-2; D remains ambiguous. Between the trimmed V and J ends, which lost 5 bases and 8 bases, there was a span of 21 bases. The CDR3 is 15 amino acids. The germline V gene has CDR1 SGHDN and CDR2 FVKESK. This chain's CDR3 is CASSTIFGRERGYTF. The CDR3 region has the DNA TGTGCCAGCAGCACCATTTTCGGGAGGGAACGAGGCTACACCTTC.

V usage is TRBV5-5 and J usage is TRBJ1-6; possible D gene TRBD1, 5 bases. The germline CDR1 and CDR2 sequences are SGHKS and YYEKEE (reference sequence). The CDR3 is 14 amino acids. V was pared by 2 bases and J by 7 bases, with 10 bases between. The CDR3, as DNA: TGTGCCAGCAGCTTCTCGCAGGGAAATTCACCCCTCCACTTT. It specifies CASSFSQGNSPLHF.

The chain joins TRBV5-1 to TRBJ1-2, with TRBD1 as a possible D gene (6 bases). The CDR3 runs to 13 residues. Germline V lookup: CDR1 SGHRS, CDR2 YFSETQ. V was pared by 2 bases and J by 7 bases, with 12 bases between. CDR3 bases: TGCGCCAGCAGCTTACCGGACAGCCGTGGCTACACCTTC. Amino acid sequence: CASSLPDSRGYTF.

V usage is TRBV2 and J usage is TRBJ1-5; D is undetermined. The CDR3 runs 15 residues. Germline CDR1 is SNHLY and CDR2 is FYNNEI. V lost 8 bases and J 0 bases, leaving 14 bases between the germline ends. Here the CDR3 reads CASALEQTSNQPQHF. The CDR3 bases are TGTGCCAGCGCCCTCGAGCAGACTAGCAATCAGCCCCAGCATTTT.

This chain joins TRBV14 and TRBJ1-4; 7 bases line up with TRBD1. Germline trimming cut 5 bases from V and 6 bases from J; bases unmatched to any gene: 3. The CDR3 is 13 residues long. Germline V gene lookup returns CDR1 SGHDN and CDR2 FVKESK. The CDR3: CASSTGVYEKLFF. The CDR3 DNA reads TGTGCCAGCAGCACAGGGGTTTATGAAAAACTGTTTTTT.

The chain uses TRBV27 and TRBJ1-5, with D maybe TRBD1 (5 bases). Germline lookup yields CDR1 MNHEY and CDR2 SMNVEV (reference sequence). This CDR3 spans 19 amino acids. The germline V and J ends were trimmed by 2 bases and 2 bases, with 22 bases remaining between them. The CDR3 DNA sequence: TGTGCCAGCAGTTTACCACTGGGGATCCAGGGCATTGGCAATCAGCCCCAGCATTTT. It specifies CASSLPLGIQGIGNQPQHF.

V usage is TRBV7-9 and J usage is TRBJ1-2; D is uncertain. The CDR3 is 11 residues long. In germline, CDR1 is SEHNR, CDR2 FQNEAQ (reference sequence). The V end was cut by 1 base, the J end by 8 bases, with 5 bases between. In DNA form, the CDR3 reads TGTGCCAGCAGCTTAGAAATAGGCTACACCTTC. Encoded protein: CASSLEIGYTF. Full variable domain (remainder filled in from reference TRBV7-9 and TRBJ1-2): DTGVSQNPRHKITKRGQNVTFRCDPISEHNRLYWYRQTLGQGPEFLTYFQNEAQLEKSRLLSDRFSAERPKGSFSTLEIQRTEQGDSAMYLCASSLEIGYTFGSGTRLTVV.

The chain carries TRBV30 and TRBJ2-1; 11 nucleotides match TRBD2. Germline trimming cut 4 bases from V and 4 bases from J; bases unmatched to any gene: 12. The germline gives CDR1 GTSNPN, CDR2 SVGIG (reference sequence). The CDR3 runs 17 residues. In nucleotides, the CDR3 is TGTGCCTGGAACCCGGGACTAGCGGCTCCAAAGTACAATGAGCAGTTCTTC. It codes for CAWNPGLAAPKYNEQFF.

The J gene is TRBJ2-1, the V gene TRBV3-1 (or the pseudogene TRBV3-2), with 9 bases aligning to TRBD1. Germline-derived CDR1 and CDR2 are LGHDT and YNNKEL (reference sequence). The V and J ends lost 5 bases and 8 bases, in that order; junction bases with no gene match: 7. The length of the CDR3 is 14 residues. Here the CDR3 reads CASSTHRGLDEQFF. The CDR3 nucleotides are TGTGCCAGCAGCACTCACAGGGGGCTGGATGAGCAGTTCTTC.

This sequence joins TRBV18 and TRBJ1-3; TRBD1 might be the D (5 bases). V was pared by 5 bases and J by 3 bases, with 11 bases between. CDR1 is KGHSH and CDR2 is LQKENI in the germline V gene. CDR3 length: 14 residues. Written as DNA, the CDR3 is TGTGCCAGCTCAAGTTTAGGGGATGGAAACACCATATATTTT. The encoded protein is CASSSLGDGNTIYF.

The gene calls are TRBV7-9 and TRBJ1-5, with 12 bases that match TRBD1. This CDR3 spans 19 amino acids. Germline lookup yields CDR1 SEHNR and CDR2 FQNEAQ (reference sequence). The V segment lost 1 base and the J segment 0 bases; nucleotides outside the gene matches: 7. The CDR3 sequence is CASSLGGTGGAYSNQPQHF. Here the CDR3 DNA reads TGTGCCAGCAGCTTAGGTGGGACAGGGGGCGCCTATAGCAATCAGCCCCAGCATTTT.

CDR3 coding DNA: TGTGCCAGCAGCTTGGGGACAGGCGCGAACTATGGCTACACCTTC. It codes for CASSLGTGANYGYTF. The V and J genes are TRBV7-9 and TRBJ1-2, with 8 bases matching TRBD1. The CDR3 totals 15 residues. The germline V gene encodes CDR1 SEHNR and CDR2 FQNEAQ (reference sequence). The J segment lost 2 bases and the V segment lost 3 bases, leaving 5 bases of the junction unmatched.